The 10 T cell receptor beta chains in this list originate from one sample, sequenced in a study of blood T cell repertoires in COVID-19. Clones were sequenced by immunoSEQ multiplex PCR, and TCRdb holds only the in-frame ones, with some missing. The sample shows roughly 300,000 clones, about 92% of them seen only once. Sequencing was done on a sample of PBMCs or T cells enriched from blood (not recorded which). These receptors were obtained from a young woman who had recovered from COVID-19.

The chain combines TRBV4-3 with TRBJ2-1; tentative D call: TRBD2 (5 bases). The CDR3 is made up of 14 amino acids. Trimming stripped 1 base from V and 5 bases from J, with 9 bases between. Germline loops: CDR1 LGHNA, CDR2 YSLEER. The CDR3, as DNA: TGCGCCAGCAGCCAAGCAGGAGGAAACAATGAGCAGTTCTTC. Translation gives CASSQAGGNNEQFF.

This chain links TRBV19 with TRBJ2-5, with 11 bases fitting TRBD1. The V and J ends lost 6 bases and 5 bases, in that order; junction bases with no gene match: 5. Per germline, CDR1 LNHDA and CDR2 SQIVND (reference sequence). This CDR3 comprises 14 residues. The DNA of the CDR3 is TGTGCCAGTAGCGGGACAGGGGGGAAGGAGACCCAGTACTTC. This encodes CASSGTGGKETQYF.

The rearrangement uses TRBV4-1 and TRBJ1-4; 10 bases fit TRBD1. The CDR3 spans 14 residues. V lost 3 bases, J lost 7 bases, and 2 bases stayed unmatched. The V gene's germline CDR1 is MGHRA and CDR2 YSYEKL. CDR3 sequence: CASSQGTGVEKLFF. The CDR3 region has the DNA TGCGCCAGCAGCCAGGGGACAGGGGTTGAAAAACTGTTTTTT.

The CDR3 bases are TGTGCCAGCAGTTTAACCGACAGGGACGAGACCCAGTACTTC. Amino acid sequence: CASSLTDRDETQYF. The chain employs TRBV27 and TRBJ2-5; 7 nucleotides match TRBD1. V shed 2 bases, J shed 5 bases, and the junction held 5 bases outside the gene matches. The germline CDR1 and CDR2 sequences are MNHEY and SMNVEV (reference sequence). The length of the CDR3 is 14 residues.

Here the CDR3 reads CASSGGSFTDTQYF. The CDR3, as DNA: TGTGCCAGCAGCGGGGGGTCCTTCACAGATACGCAGTATTTT. The rearrangement links TRBV11-2 to TRBJ2-3; D is perhaps TRBD2 (6 bases). The CDR3 covers 14 residues. V lost 5 bases and J lost 2, with 11 bases in between. CDR1 SGHAT and CDR2 FQNNGV come from the germline V gene.

This chain links TRBV6-1 with TRBJ2-3; a weak D match, TRBD1 (7 bases). V was pared by 3 bases and J by 5 bases, with 15 bases between. Germline V gives CDR1 MNHNS, CDR2 SASEGT. The CDR3 is made up of 15 amino acids. The CDR3 sequence: CASSEAVRGVDTQYF. CDR3 DNA sequence: TGTGCCAGCAGTGAGGCCGTCAGGGGGGTAGATACGCAGTATTTT.

The CDR3 loop reads CASSWDSPNTEAFF. CDR3 bases: TGCGCCAGCAGCTGGGACAGCCCGAACACTGAAGCTTTCTTT. This chain joins TRBV5-1 and TRBJ1-1; 7 positions agree with TRBD1. The germline V gene encodes CDR1 SGHRS and CDR2 YFSETQ. V gave up 3 bases and J gave up 1 base; unmatched junction bases: 3. The CDR3 loop spans 14 amino acids.

This clone was detected only once. The chain has TRBV6-2 or TRBV6-3 and TRBJ1-1; D perhaps matches TRBD1 (6 bases). The V gene lost 8 bases and the J gene lost 4 bases, with 17 bases spanning the gap. CDR3 length: 14 residues. Germline CDR1 reads MNHEY; CDR2 reads SVGEGT. CDR3 nucleotides: TGTGCCAGCGGCCGGACAGATGGGTTCACTGAAGCTTTCTTT. This translates into CASGRTDGFTEAFF.

This chain uses TRBV13 with TRBJ2-7; TRBD1 agrees at 10 bases. The CDR3 consists of 14 residues. The V and J ends lost 5 bases and 8 bases, in that order; junction bases with no gene match: 9. Germline CDR1 is PRHDT and CDR2 is FYEKMQ (reference sequence). In nucleotides, the CDR3 is TGTGCCAGCAGCCGCCGGGACAGGGGCCTAAAGCAGTACTTC. It translates to CASSRRDRGLKQYF. Supplemented by reference TRBV13 and TRBJ2-7, the full variable domain reads AAGVIQSPRHLIKEKRETATLKCYPIPRHDTVYWYQQGPGQDPQFLISFYEKMQSDKGSIPDRFSAQQFSDYHSELNMSSLELGDSALYFCASSRRDRGLKQYFGPGTRLTVT.

CDR3 DNA: TGTGCCAGCAGCCGTCAGGGTACCCTCGGCTATGGCTACACCTTC. It specifies CASSRQGTLGYGYTF. V and J are TRBV7-2 and TRBJ1-2, with D possibly being TRBD1 (5 bases). Germline CDR1 SGHTA, CDR2 FQGNSA. Trimming took off 5 bases at V and 4 bases at J, with 17 bases between the two ends. The length of the CDR3 is 15 residues.